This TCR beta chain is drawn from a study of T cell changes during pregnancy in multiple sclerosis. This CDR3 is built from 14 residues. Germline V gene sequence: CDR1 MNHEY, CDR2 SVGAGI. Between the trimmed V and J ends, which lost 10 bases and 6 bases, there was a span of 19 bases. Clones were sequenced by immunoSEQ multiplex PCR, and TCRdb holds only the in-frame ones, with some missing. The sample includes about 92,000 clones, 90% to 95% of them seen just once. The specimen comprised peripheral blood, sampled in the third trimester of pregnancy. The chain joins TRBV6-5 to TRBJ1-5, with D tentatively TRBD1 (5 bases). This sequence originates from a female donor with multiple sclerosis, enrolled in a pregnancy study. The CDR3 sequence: CATQSGTVGQPQHF. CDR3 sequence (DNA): TGTGCCACCCAAAGCGGGACTGTGGGTCAGCCCCAGCATTTT.